The entry below describes one T cell receptor beta chain. What it binds is unknown. These data belong to a study of regulatory T cells in long-lasting Graves disease. The CDR3 is made up of 15 amino acids. Germline V gene lookup returns CDR1 GTSNPN and CDR2 SVGIG (reference sequence). Trimming removed 2 bases from V and 4 bases from J; junction bases left unmatched: 6. CDR3-region Arm-PCR and iRepertoire HTBI primers produced the TCR beta libraries. TCRdb fed the multiplex PCR reads into MiXCR, producing one record per CDR3 protein. This table has 650,000 to 700,000 distinct CDR3 sequences, 30% appearing once. The study's findings and limits: Among samples with persistent disease, TRBV28, TRBJ1-2 and TRBJ2-5 were favored. Persistent patients had more shared public clonotypes (approximately 2,700) than new patients (about 970).

The time point is: persistent/refractory GD, antithyroid drugs over 5 years with positive TRAb. Construction of the TCR library relied on RNA isolated from PBMCs. Into tubes containing EDTA, about 9 milliliters of peripheral blood were drawn. The sequencing used peripheral blood mononuclear cells (PBMCs), collected when the disease was refractory, from a patient treated with antithyroid drugs. This receptor was obtained from a female donor with Graves disease. V and J are TRBV30 and TRBJ1-2; 11 bases match TRBD1. CDR3 in DNA: TGTGCCTGGAGTAGGGGGGGACAGGGGGGCTATGGCTACACCTTC. Its translation: CAWSRGGQGGYGYTF.